This T cell receptor beta chain was sequenced for a study of STAT5B mutations in CD4+ large granular lymphocyte leukemia. General observations from the study: Top patient clones used TRBV06 genes more often: 8/27 versus 2/35 in controls.

TCRdb's table, derived via immunoSEQ multiplex PCR, lists solely in-frame clones and lacks some. This table has 35,000 to 40,000 clones, over 70% appearing once. With respect to this clone: Its antigen is still unknown.

This CDR3 spans 13 amino acids. Trimming cost V 7 bases and J 3 bases, with 16 bases left between them. CDR1 and CDR2 (germline): SQVTM, ANQGSEA. Sequences were obtained from CD4+ T cells from blood buffy coats. The receptor was isolated from a human donor in good health. The V and J genes are TRBV29-1 and TRBJ2-7; D is perhaps TRBD1 or TRBD2 (5 bases each). The CDR3 DNA reads as TGCAGCGCCGGGGACCTCCCCAGCTACGAGCAGTACTTC. The encoded protein is CSAGDLPSYEQYF.